The present T cell receptor beta chain was sequenced within a study of blood T cell repertoires in COVID-19. The data were produced by immunoSEQ multiplex PCR, yet TCRdb's version contains in-frame clones alone and is incomplete. The table lists 250,000 to 300,000 clones, over 80% of them singletons. In the case of this clone: This sample also contains other DNA sequences that code for the same CDR3.

The germline CDR1 and CDR2 sequences are LNHDA and SQIVND (reference sequence). The ends lost 1 base at V and 1 base at J; junction bases unmatched: 2. The CDR3 runs to 16 residues. The sequencing sample was made of PBMCs or T cells enriched from blood (not recorded which). The chain uses TRBV19 and TRBJ2-3, with 10 bases fitting TRBD2. The sequence derives from a human donor in a cohort exposed to, infected with or recovered from COVID-19 (not recorded which). The donor label of this sample is uncertain. CDR3 bases: TGTGCCAGTAGTATAGCCGGGACTAGCGGCACAGATACGCAGTATTTT. This codes for CASSIAGTSGTDTQYF.